The sequence of this T cell receptor (beta chain) was determined in a study of blood T cell repertoires in COVID-19. This clone has a handful of counts. Between the trimmed V and J ends, which lost 5 bases and 2 bases, there was a span of 20 bases. The CDR3 sequence is 17 residues long. Germline values: CDR1 SGHAT, CDR2 FQNNGV. Assay used: immunoSEQ multiplex PCR; TCRdb lists only in-frame clones, some missing. The data show approximately 220,000 clones, roughly 88% seen once. This TCR came from a man in his forties or fifties with acute or convalescent COVID-19. J is TRBJ2-3 and V is TRBV11-2; tentative D call: TRBD1 (6 bases). Sequencing used peripheral blood. The CDR3 bases are TGTGCCAGCAGCCCCACGGGAACAGGGTATCCCACAGATACGCAGTATTTT. Translation gives CASSPTGTGYPTDTQYF. Drawing the rest from reference TRBV11-2 and TRBJ2-3, the complete variable domain is EAGVAQSPRYKIIEKRQSVAFWCNPISGHATLYWYQQILGQGPKLLIQFQNNGVVDDSQLPKDRFSAERLKGVDSTLKIQPAKLEDSAVYLCASSPTGTGYPTDTQYFGPGTRLTVL.